Listed below are T cell receptor beta chains from one sample, sequenced in a study of T cell responses to AZD1222 COVID-19 vaccine. Clones were sequenced by immunoSEQ multiplex PCR, and TCRdb holds only the in-frame ones, with some missing. The data show approximately 130,000 clones, approximately 88% seen once. The sample here was peripheral blood, taken on day 0 of AZD1222 vaccination. These receptors were collected from an adult in good health. The CDR3 runs from the conserved cysteine through the conserved F or W. Size tells how often a clone was seen (once, few, many) or the class of an expanded clone, and some rows leave it out.

size	V	CDR3
-	TRBV27	CASSLVSGVRGEAFF
medium-sized	TRBV12-5	CASGFSPNTGELFF
-	TRBV5-1	CASSLESLNSYNEQFF
-	TRBV7-2	CASSLASGSPTDTQYF
-	TRBV29-1	CSATGDGGYTF
-	TRBV28	CASTTGALGTEAFF
few	TRBV27	CASSPRGNGANVLTF
-	TRBV2	CASSEEVGNQPQHF
once	TRBV18	CASSPPTGTEAFF
few	TRBV7-2	CASSSRVAARQPQHF
once	TRBV19	CASSILGQPQHF
-	TRBV7-2	CASSFGWTPYGYTF
-	TRBV6-2/TRBV6-3	CASSYWRDKRGVEQFF
few	TRBV28	CASTGTGYYGYTF
-	TRBV5-1	CASNPGRSNTEAFF
once	TRBV18	CASSPQETQYF
-	TRBV7-3	CASSPGGSYEQYF
few	TRBV5-1	CASSSDRGYGYTF
-	TRBV3-1/TRBV3-2	CASSRQGAYEQYF
-	TRBV11-2	CASSQDRGPSYEQYF
-	TRBV10-3	CAISGGTGLNTGELFF
-	TRBV5-6	CASSPGTGSKTQYF
-	TRBV27	CASSLGGFQATNEKLFF
-	TRBV15	CATSHDGTGLTGELFF
-	TRBV3-1/TRBV3-2	CASSRNLMRGNTIYF
-	TRBV12-3/TRBV12-4	CASSSLPNTEAFF
-	TRBV3-1/TRBV3-2	CASSQEGGQGDRGRGETQYF
few	TRBV5-6	CASSLTGSGAFF
once	TRBV7-9	CASSLAGVAGGGEQFF
-	TRBV10-3	CAISQIGGKGYTF
-	TRBV18	CASSPPGLAASGNTIYF
-	TRBV7-2	CASSLTDYGYTF
-	TRBV27	CASRRTAGNTIYF
-	TRBV12-3/TRBV12-4	CATSGVNEKLFF
-	TRBV5-6	CASSWQGTGELFF
-	TRBV9	CASSVGDEDTQYF
once	TRBV7-2	CASSFLRGSASYEQFF
-	TRBV7-3	CASVGGRLPLHF
-	TRBV19	CASTDVANYGYTF
-	TRBV11-2	CASSLDLADSYEQYF
-	TRBV6-2/TRBV6-3	CASSFYLNTEAFF
-	TRBV9	CASSTRSNYGYTF
once	TRBV5-1	CASSWGAGLNTEAFF
many	TRBV5-6	CASSSRSGSTDTQYF
-	TRBV6-5	CASKQAKRDEQYF
-	TRBV30	CAWTSGRGYNEQFF
-	TRBV6-4	CASSEQGANNSPLHF
-	TRBV18	CASSPAGNYGYTF